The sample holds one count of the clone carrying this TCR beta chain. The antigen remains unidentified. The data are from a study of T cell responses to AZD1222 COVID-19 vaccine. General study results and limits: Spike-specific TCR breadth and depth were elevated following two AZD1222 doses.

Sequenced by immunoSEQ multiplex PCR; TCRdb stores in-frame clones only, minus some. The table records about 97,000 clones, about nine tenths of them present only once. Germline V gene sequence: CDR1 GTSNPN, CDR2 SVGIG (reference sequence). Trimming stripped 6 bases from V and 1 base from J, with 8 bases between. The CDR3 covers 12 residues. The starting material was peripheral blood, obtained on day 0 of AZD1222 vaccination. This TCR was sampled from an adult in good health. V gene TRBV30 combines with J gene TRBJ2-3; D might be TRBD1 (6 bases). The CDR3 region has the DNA TGTGCCTGCGGACAGCGCACAGATACGCAGTATTTT. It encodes CACGQRTDTQYF.